This note documents a single T cell receptor beta chain sequence. The antigen remains undetermined. The J segment lost 5 bases and the V segment lost 7 bases, leaving 14 bases of the junction unmatched. This CDR3 is built from 16 residues. Germline V gene data show CDR1 as LNHDA and CDR2 as SQIVND (reference sequence). These data are taken from a study of OX40 agonist ivuxolimab in advanced cancers. Looking at the study overall: Males comprised over 80% of the group, whose mean age was approximately 61 years (range roughly 20 to 85).

Repertoires were generated with immunoSEQ multiplex PCR, while TCRdb's copy carries only in-frame clones and drops some. The sample yields 20,000 to 25,000 clones, approximately 70% seen once. Study-wide results and caveats: The mean number of expanded clones was higher in CD8+ T cells than in CD4+.

The rearrangement uses TRBV19 and TRBJ1-5; 7 nucleotides match TRBD1. The specimen comprised CD4+ or CD8+ T cells sorted from blood, sampled in a trial of the OX40 agonist ivuxolimab. This clonotype originated in an adult with an advanced solid tumor such as melanoma, head and neck, liver or kidney cancer. The CDR3 reads CASKDWGPQGDQPQHF. The CDR3 DNA is TGTGCCAGTAAAGACTGGGGTCCTCAGGGGGATCAGCCCCAGCATTTT.